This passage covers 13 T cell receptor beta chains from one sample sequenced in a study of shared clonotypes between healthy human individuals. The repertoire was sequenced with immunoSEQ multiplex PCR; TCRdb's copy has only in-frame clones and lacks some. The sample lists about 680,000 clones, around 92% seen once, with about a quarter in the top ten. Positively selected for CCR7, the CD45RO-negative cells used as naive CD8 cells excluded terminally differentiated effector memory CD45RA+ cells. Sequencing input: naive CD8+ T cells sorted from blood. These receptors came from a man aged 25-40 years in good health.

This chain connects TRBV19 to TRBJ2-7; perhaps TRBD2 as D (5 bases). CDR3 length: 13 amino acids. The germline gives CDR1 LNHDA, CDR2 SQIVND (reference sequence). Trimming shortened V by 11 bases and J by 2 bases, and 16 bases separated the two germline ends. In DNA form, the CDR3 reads TGTGCCGCCCGGGATTTCAATACCTACGAGCAGTACTTC. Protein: CAARDFNTYEQYF.

In DNA, the CDR3 is TGTGCCAGTATCCCCCCGGGAGAGTTCGGTTATGAGCAGTTCTTC. Translated, it gives CASIPPGEFGYEQFF. The chain combines TRBV19 with TRBJ2-1; a weak D match, TRBD2 (6 bases). Germline V gene data show CDR1 as LNHDA and CDR2 as SQIVND (reference sequence). The germline V and J ends were trimmed by 7 bases and 8 bases, with 21 bases remaining between them. The CDR3 has 15 amino acids.

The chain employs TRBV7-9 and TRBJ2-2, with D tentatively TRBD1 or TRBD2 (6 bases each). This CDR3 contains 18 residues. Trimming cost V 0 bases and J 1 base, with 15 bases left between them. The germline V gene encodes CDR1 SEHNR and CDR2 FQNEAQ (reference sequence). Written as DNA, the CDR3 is TGTGCCAGCAGCTTAGCGGGAGGCAGGGGACGGAACACCGGGGAGCTGTTTTTT. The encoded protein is CASSLAGGRGRNTGELFF.

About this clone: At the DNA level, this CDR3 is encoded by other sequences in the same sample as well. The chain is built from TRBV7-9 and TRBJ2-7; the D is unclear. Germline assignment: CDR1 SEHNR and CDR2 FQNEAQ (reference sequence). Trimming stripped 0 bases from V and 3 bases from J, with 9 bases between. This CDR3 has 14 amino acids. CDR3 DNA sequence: TGTGCCAGCAGCTTAGCCACAAGAAGCTACGAGCAGTACTTC. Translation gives CASSLATRSYEQYF.

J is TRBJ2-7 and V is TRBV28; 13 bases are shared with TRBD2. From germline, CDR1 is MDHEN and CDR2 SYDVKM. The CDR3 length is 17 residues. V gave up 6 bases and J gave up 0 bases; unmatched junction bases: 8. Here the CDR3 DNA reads TGTGCCAGCAGATCGCGACTAGCGGGAGGTTCCTCCTACGAGCAGTACTTC. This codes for CASRSRLAGGSSYEQYF.

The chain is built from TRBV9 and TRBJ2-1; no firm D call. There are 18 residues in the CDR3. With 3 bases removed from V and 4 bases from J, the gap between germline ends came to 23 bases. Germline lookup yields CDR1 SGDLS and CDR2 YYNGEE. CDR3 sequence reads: CASSAESSGSRFYNEQFF. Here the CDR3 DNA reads TGTGCCAGCAGCGCGGAGAGCTCCGGGTCCCGATTTTACAATGAGCAGTTCTTC.

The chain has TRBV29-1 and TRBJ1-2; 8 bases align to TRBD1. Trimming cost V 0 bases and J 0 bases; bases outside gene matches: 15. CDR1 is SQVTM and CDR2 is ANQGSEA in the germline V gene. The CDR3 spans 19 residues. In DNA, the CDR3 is TGCAGCGTTGAAGATCTAGAGAGGGAACAGGGGGTAGCTAACTATGGCTACACCTTC. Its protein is CSVEDLEREQGVANYGYTF.

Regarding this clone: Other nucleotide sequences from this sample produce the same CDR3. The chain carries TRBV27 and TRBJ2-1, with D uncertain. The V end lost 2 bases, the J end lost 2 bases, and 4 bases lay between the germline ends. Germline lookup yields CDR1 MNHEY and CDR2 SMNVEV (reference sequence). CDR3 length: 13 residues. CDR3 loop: CASSLAAYNEQFF. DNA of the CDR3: TGTGCCAGCAGTTTAGCGGCCTACAATGAGCAGTTCTTC.

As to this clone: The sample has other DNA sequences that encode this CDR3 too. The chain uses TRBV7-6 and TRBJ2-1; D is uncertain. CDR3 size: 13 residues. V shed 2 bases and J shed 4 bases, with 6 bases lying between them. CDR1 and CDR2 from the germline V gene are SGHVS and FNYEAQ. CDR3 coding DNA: TGTGCCAGCAGCTTATCCGGGTACAATGAGCAGTTCTTC. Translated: CASSLSGYNEQFF.

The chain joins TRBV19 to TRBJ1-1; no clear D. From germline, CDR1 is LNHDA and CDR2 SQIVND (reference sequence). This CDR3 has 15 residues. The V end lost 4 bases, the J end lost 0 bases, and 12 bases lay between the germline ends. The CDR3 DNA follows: TGTGCCAGTAGTACGAGGCCGTCCTTGAACACTGAAGCTTTCTTT. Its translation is CASSTRPSLNTEAFF.

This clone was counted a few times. The DNA for the CDR3 is TGTGCCAGCAGGGGAAGGGGGCGAGGGACTGAAGCTTTCTTT. Translation: CASRGRGRGTEAFF. The chain combines TRBV11-2 with TRBJ1-1; TRBD1 matches 7 bases. Germline V lookup: CDR1 SGHAT, CDR2 FQNNGV. The CDR3 totals 14 residues. The J segment lost 5 bases and the V segment lost 6 bases, leaving 9 bases of the junction unmatched.

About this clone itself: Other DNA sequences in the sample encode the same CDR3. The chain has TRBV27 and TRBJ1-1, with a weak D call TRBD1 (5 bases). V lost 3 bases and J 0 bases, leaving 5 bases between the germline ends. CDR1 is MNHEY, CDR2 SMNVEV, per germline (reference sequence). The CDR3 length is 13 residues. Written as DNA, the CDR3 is TGTGCCAGCAGTTTGGGGCTGAACACTGAAGCTTTCTTT. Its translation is CASSLGLNTEAFF.

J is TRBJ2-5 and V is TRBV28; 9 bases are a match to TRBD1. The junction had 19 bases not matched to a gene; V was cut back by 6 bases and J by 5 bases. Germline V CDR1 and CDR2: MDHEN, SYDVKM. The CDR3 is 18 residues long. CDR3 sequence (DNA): TGTGCCAGCAGCCCACCGAGTCTACAGGGGGCGGGGTGGGAGACCCAGTACTTC. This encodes CASSPPSLQGAGWETQYF.